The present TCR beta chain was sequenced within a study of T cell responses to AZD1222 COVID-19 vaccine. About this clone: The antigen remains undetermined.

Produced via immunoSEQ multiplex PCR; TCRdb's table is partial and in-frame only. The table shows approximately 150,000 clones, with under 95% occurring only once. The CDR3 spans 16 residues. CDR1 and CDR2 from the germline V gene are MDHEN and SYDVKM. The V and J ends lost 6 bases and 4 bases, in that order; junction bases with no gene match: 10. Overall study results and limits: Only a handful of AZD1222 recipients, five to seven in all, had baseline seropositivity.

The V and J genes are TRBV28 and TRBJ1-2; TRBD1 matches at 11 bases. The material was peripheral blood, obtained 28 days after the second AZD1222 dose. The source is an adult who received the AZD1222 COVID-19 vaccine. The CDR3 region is CASSPHGQGAGYGYTF. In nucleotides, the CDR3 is TGTGCCAGCAGCCCCCATGGACAGGGGGCGGGCTATGGCTACACCTTC.